These 27 T cell receptor beta chains share one sample of origin, sequenced in a study of cytomegalovirus exposure and HLA in healthy donors. TCRdb keeps only in-frame clones here, not all; method: immunoSEQ multiplex PCR. The sample lists under 200,000 clones, roughly 89% occurring once. The sequenced material came from PBMCs. The receptors were sampled from a woman aged 18-30 years in good health and CMV-seropositive.

This chain joins TRBV5-1 and TRBJ1-4; 7 nucleotides align to TRBD1. Germline V lookup: CDR1 SGHRS, CDR2 YFSETQ. This CDR3 contains 15 residues. Trimming cost V 8 bases and J 8 bases; bases outside gene matches: 15. DNA of the CDR3: TGCGCCAGTCGGACTTTAGGGGGCAGTGGCGAAAAACTGTTTTTT. This translates into CASRTLGGSGEKLFF.

The V call is TRBV7-8, the J call TRBJ1-1; D not resolved. The CDR3 is made up of 14 amino acids. CDR1 SGHVS and CDR2 FQNEAQ come from the germline V gene. Trimming took off 5 bases at V and 1 base at J, with 11 bases between the two ends. CDR3 protein: CASSARRENTEAFF. The CDR3 nucleotides read TGTGCCAGCAGCGCCCGACGGGAGAACACTGAAGCTTTCTTT.

This clone was seen a single time. The chain couples TRBV7-2 to TRBJ1-4, with 7 bases lining up with TRBD1. V was clipped by 5 bases and J by 7 bases; unmatched bases: 10. The CDR3 is made up of 15 amino acids. CDR1 is SGHTA and CDR2 is FQGNSA in the germline V gene. In DNA form, the CDR3 reads TGTGCCAGCAGCCCCCGGACAGGCCCCCCTGAAAAACTGTTTTTT. It yields the protein CASSPRTGPPEKLFF.

The chain carries TRBV30 and TRBJ2-4; 8 nucleotides align to TRBD2. This CDR3 is built from 13 residues. Per germline, CDR1 GTSNPN and CDR2 SVGIG (reference sequence). Losses at the gene ends were 7 bases for V and 7 bases for J; bases not matched to a gene: 9. The CDR3 DNA is TGTGCCTTCCGGAGCGGGGGTAGCAACATTCAGTACTTC. This sequence encodes CAFRSGGSNIQYF.

The chain uses TRBV5-4 and TRBJ2-7; 8 bases are shared with TRBD1. Germline CDR1 and CDR2: SGHNT and YYREEE (reference sequence). This CDR3 is built from 14 residues. V lost 4 bases to trimming and J lost 2 bases; unmatched junction nucleotides: 5. CDR3 nucleotides: TGTGCCAGCAGCCCCAGGGGGCACCCCTACGAGCAGTACTTC. Residues: CASSPRGHPYEQYF. Full variable domain (outside the CDR3, taken from reference TRBV5-4 and TRBJ2-7): ETGVTQSPTHLIKTRGQQVTLRCSSQSGHNTVSWYQQALGQGPQFIFQYYREEENGRGNFPPRFSGLQFPNYSSELNVNALELDDSALYLCASSPRGHPYEQYFGPGTRLTVT.

This clone was seen once. The chain uses TRBV14 and TRBJ2-7, with a weak D call TRBD2 (6 bases). This CDR3 contains 14 residues. From germline, CDR1 is SGHDN and CDR2 FVKESK. The V end was cut by 0 bases, the J end by 5 bases, with 11 bases between. CDR3 sequence (DNA): TGTGCCAGCAGCCAAGATTTACTAGCCCACGAGCAGTACTTC. This encodes CASSQDLLAHEQYF.

The V and J genes are TRBV15 and TRBJ2-5; D is perhaps TRBD1 (6 bases). This CDR3 is built from 16 residues. V was shortened by 2 bases and J by 5 bases, with 18 bases between the two germline ends. Per germline, CDR1 LNHNV and CDR2 YYDKDF (reference sequence). The CDR3, as DNA: TGTGCCACCAGCAGATCGGACTTAACAGGGTGGGAGACCCAGTACTTC. It translates to CATSRSDLTGWETQYF.

The rearrangement uses TRBV5-1 and TRBJ2-2; 10 nucleotides line up with TRBD1. CDR3 size: 17 residues. Trimming cost V 2 bases and J 5 bases; bases outside gene matches: 9. From germline, CDR1 is SGHRS and CDR2 YFSETQ. The CDR3: CASSFIARTGGTGELFF. The CDR3 region has the DNA TGCGCCAGCAGCTTCATAGCGAGGACAGGGGGAACCGGGGAGCTGTTTTTT.

This chain joins TRBV6-1 and TRBJ2-7; 7 bases are shared with TRBD1. The CDR3 has 15 amino acids. J was trimmed by 0 bases and V by 7 bases; bases with no gene match: 9. The germline CDR1 and CDR2 sequences are MNHNS and SASEGT. The CDR3, as DNA: TGTGCCAGCACCTTCCAAGACAGGGCCTCCTACGAGCAGTACTTC. Translating it yields CASTFQDRASYEQYF.

This clone appeared a single time. V and J are TRBV7-9 and TRBJ2-5; the match to TRBD2 covers 10 bases. The ends lost 1 base at V and 14 bases at J; junction bases unmatched: 10. Per germline, CDR1 SEHNR and CDR2 FQNEAQ (reference sequence). This CDR3 contains 14 residues. CDR3 amino acids: CASSLVTSGPQLYF. The CDR3 DNA sequence: TGTGCCAGCAGCTTAGTGACTAGCGGGCCTCAGCTATACTTC.

The V call is TRBV5-8, the J call TRBJ2-1; D remains unclear. The CDR3 consists of 12 residues. With 0 bases removed from V and 9 bases from J, the gap between germline ends came to 7 bases. In germline, CDR1 is SGHTS, CDR2 YDEGEE. The CDR3 region is CASSLAAAEQFF. The CDR3 DNA is TGTGCCAGCAGCTTGGCGGCGGCTGAGCAGTTCTTC.

This clone was observed a few times. This chain connects TRBV7-9 to TRBJ1-2; possibly TRBD1 for D (5 bases). Germline CDR1 is SEHNR and CDR2 is FQNEAQ (reference sequence). The CDR3 covers 12 residues. Trimming shortened V by 6 bases and J by 4 bases, and 9 bases separated the two germline ends. In nucleotides, the CDR3 is TGTGCCAGCAGTCCCGACAGCTATGGCTACACCTTC. The encoded protein is CASSPDSYGYTF. Based on the CDR3 plus reference TRBV7-9 and TRBJ1-2, the full variable domain is DTGVSQNPRHKITKRGQNVTFRCDPISEHNRLYWYRQTLGQGPEFLTYFQNEAQLEKSRLLSDRFSAERPKGSFSTLEIQRTEQGDSAMYLCASSPDSYGYTFGSGTRLTVV.

V gene TRBV19 combines with J gene TRBJ2-1; D is unresolved. Germline V gene lookup returns CDR1 LNHDA and CDR2 SQIVND (reference sequence). The CDR3 runs 12 residues. Trimming left V 3 bases short and J 7 bases short, with 7 bases between. In DNA form, the CDR3 reads TGTGCCAGTAGTATGATTGCGAATGAGCAGTTCTTC. Protein: CASSMIANEQFF.

The V and J genes are TRBV7-8 and TRBJ2-3; 13 nucleotides agree with TRBD2. This CDR3 spans 17 amino acids. V lost 3 bases, J lost 5 bases, and 8 bases stayed unmatched. The V gene's germline CDR1 is SGHVS and CDR2 FQNEAQ. CDR3 loop: CASSLGTSGRAQDTQYF. CDR3 in DNA: TGTGCCAGCAGCTTGGGAACTAGCGGGAGGGCCCAAGATACGCAGTATTTT.

This clone appeared once. The chain combines TRBV28 with TRBJ2-7, with 8 bases matching TRBD1. J gave up 2 bases and V 6 bases, and 3 bases lay outside the gene matches. Germline assignment: CDR1 MDHEN and CDR2 SYDVKM. The CDR3 contains 13 residues. The CDR3 DNA sequence: TGTGCCAGCAGCCGGACAGGGCCCTACGAGCAGTACTTC. As protein: CASSRTGPYEQYF.

This clone came up a few times. V and J are TRBV19 and TRBJ1-6; D not resolved. The germline CDR1 and CDR2 sequences are LNHDA and SQIVND (reference sequence). CDR3 length: 13 residues. Trimming pared 5 bases from V and 8 bases from J, leaving 10 bases between. CDR3 region: CASSFGVDSPLHF. The CDR3 bases are TGTGCCAGTAGTTTCGGGGTTGATTCACCCCTCCACTTT.

CDR3 sequence reads: CASSKPQTSGSYEQYF. CDR3 coding DNA: TGCGCCAGCAGCAAACCCCAGACTAGCGGGAGTTACGAGCAGTACTTC. The genes are TRBV5-1 and TRBJ2-7; 12 bases fit TRBD2. The CDR3 contains 16 residues. After removal of 4 bases from V and 4 bases from J, the junction contained 9 bases not matched to a gene. Per germline, CDR1 SGHRS and CDR2 YFSETQ.

This chain links TRBV5-1 with TRBJ2-1; 9 bases agree with TRBD1. Germline-derived CDR1 and CDR2 are SGHRS and YFSETQ. This CDR3 has 15 residues. J lost 3 bases, V lost 2 bases, and 3 bases had no gene match. The CDR3 reads CASSLGTGNYNEQFF. The CDR3 DNA is TGCGCCAGCAGCTTAGGGACAGGGAACTACAATGAGCAGTTCTTC.

A few counts support this clone. The chain employs TRBV6-1 and TRBJ1-2; 10 bases fit TRBD1. Germline values: CDR1 MNHNS, CDR2 SASEGT. With 4 bases clipped from V and 6 bases from J, the junction kept 8 bases outside the gene matches. This CDR3 comprises 15 residues. DNA of the CDR3: TGTGCCAGCAGTGCCCTGACAGGGGGCTCGAATGGCTACACCTTC. Amino acids: CASSALTGGSNGYTF.

This chain uses TRBV7-2 with TRBJ1-1; perhaps TRBD1 as D (6 bases). The V gene's germline CDR1 is SGHTA and CDR2 FQGNSA. Trimming stripped 6 bases from V and 8 bases from J, with 10 bases between. This CDR3 spans 11 amino acids. The CDR3 sequence is CASSSGTEAFF. For the CDR3, the DNA is TGTGCCAGCAGTTCCGGGACAGAAGCTTTCTTT.

The chain recombines TRBV5-6 with TRBJ2-7; 9 bases fit TRBD1. Per germline, CDR1 SGHDT and CDR2 YYEEEE. The V gene end was trimmed by 1 base and the J gene end by 3 bases; junction bases not matched to a gene: 2. CDR3 length: 14 amino acids. The CDR3, as DNA: TGTGCCAGCAGCTTGACGGGACAGGGCTACGAGCAGTACTTC. Translated, it gives CASSLTGQGYEQYF.

CDR3 bases: TGCGCCAGCAGCTTGGGGTTGGGCATCTATGGCTACACCTTC. This gives the protein CASSLGLGIYGYTF. This chain joins TRBV5-1 and TRBJ1-2, with unresolved D. The germline CDR1 and CDR2 sequences are SGHRS and YFSETQ. The CDR3 spans 14 residues. The V gene lost 0 bases and the J gene lost 4 bases, with 10 bases spanning the gap.

DNA for the CDR3: TGTGCCAGCATGGTCGTGGACAGGGATTACTATGGCTACACCTTC. It yields the protein CASMVVDRDYYGYTF. J is TRBJ1-2 and V is TRBV5-6; 8 nucleotides line up with TRBD1. Germline CDR1 and CDR2: SGHDT and YYEEEE. The CDR3 loop spans 15 amino acids. The J segment lost 3 bases and the V segment lost 6 bases, leaving 10 bases of the junction unmatched. The whole variable domain, filled in from reference TRBV5-6 and TRBJ1-2, reads DAGVTQSPTHLIKTRGQQVTLRCSPKSGHDTVSWYQQALGQGPQFIFQYYEEEERQRGNFPDRFSGHQFPNYSSELNVNALLLGDSALYLCASMVVDRDYYGYTFGSGTRLTVV.

DNA of the CDR3: TGTGCCAGCAGCCGACCTCCGGGACTAGCGGGGAACCTCCAAGAGACCCAGTACTTC. Encoded protein: CASSRPPGLAGNLQETQYF. This chain links TRBV7-9 with TRBJ2-5; TRBD2 aligns across 13 bases. Trimming cost V 5 bases and J 1 base; bases outside gene matches: 13. The CDR3 runs to 19 residues. The germline gives CDR1 SEHNR, CDR2 FQNEAQ (reference sequence).

This rearrangement joins TRBV7-2 to TRBJ2-1; 8 nucleotides agree with TRBD1. After removal of 5 bases from V and 6 bases from J, the junction contained 9 bases not matched to a gene. From germline, CDR1 is SGHTA and CDR2 FQGNSA. This CDR3 has 15 amino acids. The CDR3 bases are TGTGCCAGCAGCCCGACCGGACAGGGCCCCAATGAGCAGTTCTTC. Translating gives CASSPTGQGPNEQFF.

This sequence joins TRBV5-4 and TRBJ1-4; D gene ambiguous. The CDR3 has 13 amino acids. The germline gives CDR1 SGHNT, CDR2 YYREEE (reference sequence). The ends were cut back, 0 bases at V and 8 bases at J, with 8 bases in the middle. CDR3 protein: CASSLAPREKLFF. CDR3 nucleotides: TGTGCCAGCAGCTTGGCGCCGCGGGAAAAACTGTTTTTT.

This chain joins TRBV4-3 and TRBJ1-5; 8 positions match TRBD1. The CDR3 sequence is 17 residues long. The ends lost 3 bases at V and 2 bases at J; junction bases unmatched: 9. The V gene's germline CDR1 is LGHNA and CDR2 YSLEER. CDR3 loop: CASSQDRTGMGNQPQHF. The DNA of the CDR3 is TGCGCCAGCAGCCAGGACCGGACAGGGATGGGCAATCAGCCCCAGCATTTT.